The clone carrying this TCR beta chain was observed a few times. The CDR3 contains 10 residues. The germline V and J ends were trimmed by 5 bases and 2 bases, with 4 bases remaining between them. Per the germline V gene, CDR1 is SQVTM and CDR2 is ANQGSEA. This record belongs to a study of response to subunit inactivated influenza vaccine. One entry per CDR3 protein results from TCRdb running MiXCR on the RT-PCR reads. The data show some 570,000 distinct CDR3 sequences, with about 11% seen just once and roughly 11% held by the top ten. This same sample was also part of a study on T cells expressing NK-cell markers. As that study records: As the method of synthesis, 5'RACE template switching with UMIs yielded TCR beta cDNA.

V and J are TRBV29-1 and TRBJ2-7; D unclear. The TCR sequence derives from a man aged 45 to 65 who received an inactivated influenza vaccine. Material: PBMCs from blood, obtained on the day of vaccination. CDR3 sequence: CSVHPYEQYF. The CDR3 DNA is TGCAGCGTTCATCCCTACGAGCAGTACTTC.